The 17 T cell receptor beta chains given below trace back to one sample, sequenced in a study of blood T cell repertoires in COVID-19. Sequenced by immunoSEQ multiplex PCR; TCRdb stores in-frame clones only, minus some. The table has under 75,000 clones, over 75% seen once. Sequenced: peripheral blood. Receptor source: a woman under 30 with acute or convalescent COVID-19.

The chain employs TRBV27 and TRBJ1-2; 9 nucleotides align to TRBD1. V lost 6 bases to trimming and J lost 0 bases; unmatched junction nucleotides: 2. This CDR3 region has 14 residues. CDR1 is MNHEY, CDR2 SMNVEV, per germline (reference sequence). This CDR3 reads CASSRTGANYGYTF. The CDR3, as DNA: TGTGCCAGCAGCCGGACAGGGGCTAACTATGGCTACACCTTC.

DNA of the CDR3: TGCGCCAGCAGCTCCATATCGGGACAGAACAGAGTTGGGGAGCAGTTCTTC. The encoded protein is CASSSISGQNRVGEQFF. The rearrangement joins TRBV5-1 to TRBJ2-1, with 7 bases that match TRBD1. Germline values: CDR1 SGHRS, CDR2 YFSETQ. V gave up 3 bases and J gave up 10 bases; unmatched junction bases: 19. The CDR3 has 17 residues.

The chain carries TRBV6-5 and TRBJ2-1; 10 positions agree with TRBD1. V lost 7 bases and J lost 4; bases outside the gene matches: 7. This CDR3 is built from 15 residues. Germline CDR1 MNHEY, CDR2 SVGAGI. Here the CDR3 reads CASTLTGGNYNEQFF. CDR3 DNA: TGTGCCAGCACCCTGACAGGGGGCAATTACAATGAGCAGTTCTTC.

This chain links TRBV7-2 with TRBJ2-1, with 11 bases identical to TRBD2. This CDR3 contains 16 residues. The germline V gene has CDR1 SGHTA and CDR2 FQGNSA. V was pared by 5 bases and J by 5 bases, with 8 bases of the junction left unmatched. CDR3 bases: TGTGCCAGCAGCACCTTTAGCGGGAGGGCCAACAATGAGCAGTTCTTC. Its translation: CASSTFSGRANNEQFF.

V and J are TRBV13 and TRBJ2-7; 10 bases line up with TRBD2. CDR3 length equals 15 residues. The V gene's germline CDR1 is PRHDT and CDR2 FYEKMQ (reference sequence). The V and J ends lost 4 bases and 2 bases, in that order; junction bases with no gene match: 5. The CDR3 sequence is CASSYSSGGAYEQYF. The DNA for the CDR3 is TGTGCCAGCAGCTACTCGAGCGGGGGGGCCTACGAGCAGTACTTC.

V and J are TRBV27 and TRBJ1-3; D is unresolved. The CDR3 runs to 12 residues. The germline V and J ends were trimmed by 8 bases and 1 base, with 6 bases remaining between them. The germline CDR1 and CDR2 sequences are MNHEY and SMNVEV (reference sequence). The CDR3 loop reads CASGPSGNTIYF. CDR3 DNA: TGTGCCAGCGGCCCTTCTGGAAACACCATATATTTT.

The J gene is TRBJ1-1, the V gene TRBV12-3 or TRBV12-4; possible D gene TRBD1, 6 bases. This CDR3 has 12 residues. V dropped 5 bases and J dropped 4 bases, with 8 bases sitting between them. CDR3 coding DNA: TGTGCCAGCAGTCCCAGGGGCACTGAAGCTTTCTTT. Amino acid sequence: CASSPRGTEAFF.

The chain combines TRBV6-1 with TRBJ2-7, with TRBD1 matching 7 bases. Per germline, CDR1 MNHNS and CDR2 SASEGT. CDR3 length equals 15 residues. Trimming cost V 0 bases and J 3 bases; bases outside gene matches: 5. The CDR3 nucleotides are TGTGCCAGCAGTGAAGCGCTTGACAGGGTCTACGAGCAGTACTTC. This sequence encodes CASSEALDRVYEQYF.

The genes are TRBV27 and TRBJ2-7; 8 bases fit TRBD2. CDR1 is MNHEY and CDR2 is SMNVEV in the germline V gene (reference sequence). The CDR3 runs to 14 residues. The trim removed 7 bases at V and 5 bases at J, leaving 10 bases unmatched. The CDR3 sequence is CASKWSAGVDEQYF. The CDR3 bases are TGTGCCAGCAAATGGTCAGCGGGAGTGGACGAGCAGTACTTC.

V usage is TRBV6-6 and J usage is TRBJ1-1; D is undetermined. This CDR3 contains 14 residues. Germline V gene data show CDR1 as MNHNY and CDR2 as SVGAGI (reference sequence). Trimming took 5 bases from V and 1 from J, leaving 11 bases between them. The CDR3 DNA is TGTGCCAGCAGTCCTCCAAACAGGAACACTGAAGCTTTCTTT. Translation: CASSPPNRNTEAFF.

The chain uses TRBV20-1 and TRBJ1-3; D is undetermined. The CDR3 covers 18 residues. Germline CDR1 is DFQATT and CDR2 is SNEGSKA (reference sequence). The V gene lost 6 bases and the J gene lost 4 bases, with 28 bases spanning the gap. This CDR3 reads CSASSEFALGLPGNTIYF. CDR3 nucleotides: TGCAGTGCCAGTTCCGAGTTTGCACTAGGGCTCCCCGGAAACACCATATATTTT.

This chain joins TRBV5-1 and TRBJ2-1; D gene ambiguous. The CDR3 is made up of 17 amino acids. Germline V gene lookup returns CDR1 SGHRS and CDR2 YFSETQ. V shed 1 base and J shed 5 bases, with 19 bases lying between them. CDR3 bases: TGCGCCAGCAGCTTGAGTGGGCTGGGCAGGCGAAACAATGAGCAGTTCTTC. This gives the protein CASSLSGLGRRNNEQFF.

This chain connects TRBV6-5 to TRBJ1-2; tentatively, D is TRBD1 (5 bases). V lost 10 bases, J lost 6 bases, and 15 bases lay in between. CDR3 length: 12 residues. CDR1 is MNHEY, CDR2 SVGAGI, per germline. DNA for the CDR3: TGTGCCACCAGCCGGCAGGGCGATGGCTACACCTTC. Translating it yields CATSRQGDGYTF.

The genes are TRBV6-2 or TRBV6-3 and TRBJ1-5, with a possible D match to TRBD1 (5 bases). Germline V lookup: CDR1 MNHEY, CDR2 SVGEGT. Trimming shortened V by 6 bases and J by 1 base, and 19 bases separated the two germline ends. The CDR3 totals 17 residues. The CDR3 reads CASSPVGGPSSNQPQHF. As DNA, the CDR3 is TGTGCCAGCAGCCCCGTCGGGGGTCCGAGCAGCAATCAGCCCCAGCATTTT.

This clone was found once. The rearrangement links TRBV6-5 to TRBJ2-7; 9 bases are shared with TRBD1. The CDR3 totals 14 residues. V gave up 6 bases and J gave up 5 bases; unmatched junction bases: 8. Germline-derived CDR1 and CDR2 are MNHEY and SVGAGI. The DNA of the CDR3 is TGTGCCAGCAGCTCAGGACAGGGGTGGCACGAGCAGTACTTC. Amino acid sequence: CASSSGQGWHEQYF.

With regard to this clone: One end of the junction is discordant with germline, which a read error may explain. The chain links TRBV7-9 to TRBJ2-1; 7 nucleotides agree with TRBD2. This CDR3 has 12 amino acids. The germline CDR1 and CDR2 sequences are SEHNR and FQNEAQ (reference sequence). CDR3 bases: TGTGCCAGCAGTCGGGACTACCATGAGCAGTTCTTC. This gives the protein CASSRDYHEQFF.

The CDR3 sequence is CASSYDNSYEQYF. The CDR3 DNA follows: TGTGCCAGCAGCTATGACAACTCCTACGAGCAGTACTTC. The V gene is TRBV7-8, the J gene TRBJ2-7; unclear D gene. Germline CDR1 and CDR2: SGHVS and FQNEAQ. V dropped 4 bases and J dropped 0 bases, with 7 bases sitting between them. The CDR3 length is 13 residues. The full variable domain, in which reference TRBV7-8 and TRBJ2-7 provide the parts outside the CDR3, is GAGVSQSPRYKVAKRGQDVALRCDPISGHVSLFWYQQALGQGPEFLTYFQNEAQLDKSGLPSDRFFAERPEGSVSTLKIQRTQQEDSAVYLCASSYDNSYEQYFGPGTRLTVT.